This T cell receptor (beta chain) derives from a study of identical twins. This clonotype was observed a few times. What it recognizes is unknown. TCRdb itself ran the 5' RACE reads through MiXCR, one entry per CDR3 protein. Of about 240,000 distinct CDR3 sequences listed, about 11% are singletons. With no exceptions, donors were healthy Caucasians. V was clipped by 1 base and J by 7 bases, with 13 bases between them. The CDR3 covers 14 residues. The germline gives CDR1 SGHDN, CDR2 FVKESK. General study findings and limits: Beta out-of-frame sequences showed weaker excess sharing between twins. It was possible that invariant MAIT and iNKT cells partly confounded the zero-insertion analyses. Among out-of-frame alpha sequences shared by twins, low generation probability occurred in excess.

The specimen was memory T cells sorted from blood. This receptor was identified in a man in his fifties in good health. The rearrangement uses TRBV14 and TRBJ1-1; D is perhaps TRBD1 (6 bases). The CDR3 bases are TGTGCCAGCAGCCAAGGGGGGCAACGTTTTGAAGCTTTCTTT. It is translated as CASSQGGQRFEAFF. Supplemented by reference TRBV14 and TRBJ1-1, the full variable domain reads EAGVTQFPSHSVIEKGQTVTLRCDPISGHDNLYWYRRVMGKEIKFLLHFVKESKQDESGMPNNRFLAERTGGTYSTLKVQPAELEDSGVYFCASSQGGQRFEAFFGQGTRLTVV.